What follows describes a single TCR beta chain. What antigen it recognizes has not been identified. It has no much larger one-base neighbor in the sample; base qualities were not kept. The data stem from a study of blood T cells in healthy people across ages (dated by TCRdb to about 2015). Looking at the study overall: In model experiments, template switching captured roughly one uniquely barcoded TCR beta cDNA molecule for every two T cells. Age-related changes in TCR beta repertoire diversity were measured in the study by deep sequencing normalized with unique cDNA molecular identifiers. Donors were grouped into four age groups: young (average roughly 15 years), middle-aged (roughly 37), aged (about 60) and long-lived (around 82). To avoid experimental bias, donors of different ages were distributed randomly across sequencing lanes. Two additional independent replicas of 1 million unique cDNA reads from the same blood draw were analyzed for two donors (one aged 18 to 30 and one aged 80 or older). What the study reported, not specific to this receptor: The CMV infection status of donors was not known, potentially confounding age-related changes in expanded clonotypes. Compared with the aged group, more naive CD4+ T cells, fewer expanded clones and increased TCR diversity were shown by the long-lived group, suggesting age selection. Estimates of total diversity based on one million sequenced T cells were considered lower bounds and underestimates. Observed TCR beta diversity per million T cells fell roughly linearly with age, and a significant reduction was already apparent by age around 44. There was a strong correlation between observed TCR beta diversity and the percentage of naive T cells measured by flow cytometry. Bulk unsorted PBMC profiling prevented conclusive comparison of naive and antigen-experienced compartments.

Donors were roughly 40 systemically healthy Caucasian individuals from Russia aged roughly 6 to 95 years. Approximately 10 milliliters of peripheral blood were collected from each donor into EDTA-treated Vacutainer tubes. Ficoll-Paque density-gradient centrifugation was used to isolate PBMCs, with at least 7 million per sample. Total RNA was extracted from PBMCs with Trizol reagent, with at least 5.5 micrograms obtained per sample. For every donor, flow cytometry on a PBMC aliquot measured the percentage of naive CD45RAhigh/CD27high T cells. Libraries were prepared through 5' RACE. Data came from an Illumina HiSeq 2500. A second PCR of 7 to 11 cycles was run with a J-beta primer mix and a sample-barcoded 5' primer. Each TCR beta cDNA molecule received a unique molecular identifier from a template-switch 5' adaptor carrying 12 random nucleotides. At least 2.5 million CDR3-containing paired-end reads were obtained from each sample. First-strand cDNA synthesis was performed from all RNA using the Mint cDNA synthesis kit, with priming by a TRBC-specific oligonucleotide. Following uracil-DNA glycosylase treatment, all cDNA underwent a first 18-cycle PCR with the universal primers M1SS and BC2_uni_R. Under the source paper's analysis protocol: For normalization, 1 million high-quality reads were randomly selected from each sample, with every read carrying a distinct molecular identifier. Reads with shared molecular identifiers were discarded instead of being binned into consensus sequences. MiTCR, set to a Q25 quality threshold and the strictest error-elimination algorithm, was used for CDR3 identification, clonotype clustering and error correction. A nonparametric unseen species model with Euler transformation was used to estimate lower-bound total TCR beta diversity. TCRdb passed the public sequencing reads through fastp at Q25 and MiXCR, retaining productive beta sequences. Rows merge per CDR3 protein into single entries with the most common DNA and genes. TCRdb assigned the V and J calls; the authors' analysis was not used. The sample table shows fewer than 1 million distinct CDR3 sequences, and 44% are seen once. Jointly, the top ten make up about 21% of the sample.

V trim: 2 bases; J trim: 4 bases; unmatched bases: 6. As encoded in the germline V gene (reference sequence), CDR1 is DFQATT while CDR2 is SNEGSKA. The CDR3 contains 15 residues, cysteine and phenylalanine counted. Just CDR3 DNA is preserved here, 45 bases in frame from base 1. The sequence was obtained from a man in his fifties or sixties in good health. The sample taken for sequencing was blood. The chain is assembled from TRBV20-1 and TRBJ2-3; the central 10 bases match TRBD2. The nucleotides read TGCAGTGCTAGAAAGCTAGCGGGGGTGGCAGATACGCAGTATTTT. Translated, it reads CSARKLAGVADTQYF.